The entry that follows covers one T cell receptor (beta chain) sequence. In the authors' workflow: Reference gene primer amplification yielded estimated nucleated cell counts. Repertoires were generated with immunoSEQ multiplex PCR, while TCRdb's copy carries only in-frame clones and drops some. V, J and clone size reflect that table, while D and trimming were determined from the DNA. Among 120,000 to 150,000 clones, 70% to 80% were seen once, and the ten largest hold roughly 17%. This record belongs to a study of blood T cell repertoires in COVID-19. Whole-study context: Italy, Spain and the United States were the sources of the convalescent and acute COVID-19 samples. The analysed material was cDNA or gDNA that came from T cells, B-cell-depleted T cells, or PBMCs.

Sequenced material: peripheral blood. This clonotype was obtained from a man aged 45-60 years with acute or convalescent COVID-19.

In DNA form, the CDR3 reads TGTGCCAGCGCGTTCTCCGGGACAGGGCGCGGCTACACCTTC. This codes for CASAFSGTGRGYTF. The chain employs TRBV5-8 and TRBJ1-2; 9 nucleotides align to TRBD1. CDR3 size: 14 residues. CDR1 is SGHTS and CDR2 is YDEGEE in the germline V gene. Trimming removed 7 bases from V and 8 bases from J; junction bases left unmatched: 12.